This T cell receptor (beta chain) was recovered during a study of blood T cells in healthy people across ages. Germline values: CDR1 MNHEY, CDR2 SVGAGI. This CDR3 has 14 amino acids. Trimming at V came to 2 bases and at J to 9 bases, leaving 5 bases not matched to a gene. A second PCR, run for roughly 7 to 12 cycles, used a sample-barcoded 5' primer plus a J-beta primer mix. TCRdb independently ran MiXCR on the 5' RACE reads; one entry per CDR3 protein. The data contain 1,500,000 or so distinct CDR3 sequences, 35% to 45% of them singletons. This TCR came from a woman between 18 and 29 years old in good health. The chain links TRBV6-5 to TRBJ2-1; 9 bases align to TRBD2. Input material: blood. DNA for the CDR3: TGTGCCAGCAGTTACGGAGGACTAGCGCGTGAGCAGTTCTTC. Protein product: CASSYGGLAREQFF.